This T cell receptor (beta chain) was sequenced for a study of preoperative IRX-2 immunotherapy in early breast cancer. TCRdb's table, derived via immunoSEQ multiplex PCR, lists solely in-frame clones and lacks some. The table has more than 2,500 clones, around 74% seen once. Treatment defined: preoperative locoregional IRX-2 cytokine immunotherapy. Germline-derived CDR1 and CDR2 are MNHGY and SAAAGT. Trimming stripped 3 bases from V and 3 bases from J, with 3 bases between. The CDR3 length is 13 residues. This clone has more than one count but fewer than ten. The source was tumor tissue, collected before IRX-2 immunotherapy. The V gene is TRBV6-8, the J gene TRBJ1-6; D gene unclear. This TCR was recovered from a human donor with breast cancer. The CDR3 DNA reads TGTGCCAGCAGTTATAACTATAATTCACCCCTCCACTTT. It is translated as CASSYNYNSPLHF.